This T cell receptor beta chain was retrieved from a study of cytomegalovirus exposure and HLA in healthy donors. Whole-study findings and limits: A later analysis found TCR association rates differed by HLA locus, highest for DRB1 and lowest for HLA-C. Per a prior analysis, the majority of TCR beta V segments were productive roughly 90% or roughly 30% of the time. Judged likely to be a sequencing artifact was a cluster of highly shared sequence variants.

The PCR was carried out with 60 Vbeta primers and 13 Jbeta primers. TCRdb's copy holds only in-frame clones and misses some; the assay was immunoSEQ multiplex PCR. The sample carries around 190,000 clones, around four fifths recorded once. The V gene lost 0 bases and the J gene lost 0 bases, with 7 bases spanning the gap. This CDR3 is 14 amino acids long. The germline V gene has CDR1 SGHRS and CDR2 YFSETQ. On this clone itself: What it binds is unknown.

Source material: PBMCs. This clonotype was obtained from a man aged 40-49 years in good health and CMV-seropositive. The V call is TRBV5-1, the J call TRBJ2-7, with D unresolved. The DNA of the CDR3 is TGCGCCAGCAGCTTGGCCGTGAGCTCCTACGAGCAGTACTTC. Translating it yields CASSLAVSSYEQYF.